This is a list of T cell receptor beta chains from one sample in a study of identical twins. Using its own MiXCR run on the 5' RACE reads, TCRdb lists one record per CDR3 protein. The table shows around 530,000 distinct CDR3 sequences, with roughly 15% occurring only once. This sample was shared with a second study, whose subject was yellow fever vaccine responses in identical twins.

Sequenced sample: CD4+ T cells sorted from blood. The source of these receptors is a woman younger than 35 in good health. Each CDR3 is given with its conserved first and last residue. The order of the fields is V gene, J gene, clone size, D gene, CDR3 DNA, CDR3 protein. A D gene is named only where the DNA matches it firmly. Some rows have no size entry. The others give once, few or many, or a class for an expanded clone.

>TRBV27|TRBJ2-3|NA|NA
TGTGCCAGCAGTCCGGGACTCGGGGGCACAGATACGCAGTATTTT
CASSPGLGGTDTQYF
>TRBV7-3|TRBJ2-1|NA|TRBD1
TGTGCCAGCAGCAATCCGGACAGGGGTTCCAATGAGCAGTTCTTC
CASSNPDRGSNEQFF
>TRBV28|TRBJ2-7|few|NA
TGTGCCAGCAGTTCATCCACCCGGACGCTATACGAGCAGTACTTC
CASSSSTRTLYEQYF
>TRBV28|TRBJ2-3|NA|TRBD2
TGTGCCAGCAGTTTACGCCCTGGGAGCGGGGGGGCCCGTGATACGCAGTATTTT
CASSLRPGSGGARDTQYF
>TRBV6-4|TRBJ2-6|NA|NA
TGTGCCAGCAGTGAACTCGAGGGGTTAACCTCTGGGGCCAACGTCCTGACTTTC
CASSELEGLTSGANVLTF
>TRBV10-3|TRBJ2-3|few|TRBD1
TGTGCCATCAGGAACAGGGGTCCAGCCACCACAGATACGCAGTATTTT
CAIRNRGPATTDTQYF
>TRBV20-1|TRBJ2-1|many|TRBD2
TGCAGTGCTAGAGGGCTAGCGGGGTACAATGAGCAGTTCTTC
CSARGLAGYNEQFF
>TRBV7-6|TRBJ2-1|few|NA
TGTGCCAGCAGCGCACGAACTAGTTCCCACAATGAGCAGTTCTTC
CASSARTSSHNEQFF
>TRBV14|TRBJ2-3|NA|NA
TGTGCCAGCAGCCAACAGCAACCGTCAGATACGCAGTATTTT
CASSQQQPSDTQYF
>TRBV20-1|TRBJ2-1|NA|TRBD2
TGCAGTGCTAGATCACGGGGGGGCCCGAATGAGCAGTTCTTC
CSARSRGGPNEQFF
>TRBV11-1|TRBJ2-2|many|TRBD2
TGTGCCAGCAGCCCTCTGGTCGGGCTAGCGGACACCGGGGAGCTGTTTTTT
CASSPLVGLADTGELFF
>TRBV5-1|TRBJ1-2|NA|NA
TGCGCCAGCAGCTTGCGACAGGATGACTATGGCTACACCTTC
CASSLRQDDYGYTF
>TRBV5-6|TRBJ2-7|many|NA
TGTGCCAGCAGCTGGGGGGCAGAAGAGTACTTC
CASSWGAEEYF
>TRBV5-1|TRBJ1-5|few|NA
TGCGCCAGCAGCGTGGATGGGACTGCCAACAATCAGCCCCAGCATTTT
CASSVDGTANNQPQHF
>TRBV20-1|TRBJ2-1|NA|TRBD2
TGCAGTGCAGGGATCGGAACTAGCGGGGGGAGTAGCTCCTACAATGAGCAGTTCTTC
CSAGIGTSGGSSSYNEQFF
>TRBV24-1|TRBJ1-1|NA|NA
TGTGCCACCAGTGATTCGGGGGCAACAGGGAGGGCTGAAGCTTTCTTT
CATSDSGATGRAEAFF
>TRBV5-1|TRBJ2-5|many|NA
TGCGCCAGCAGCTTGTCAGGGACAATATCGGAGACCCAGTACTTC
CASSLSGTISETQYF